The entry below gives a single T cell receptor (beta chain) sequence along with its context. What it recognizes is unknown. Positive CCR7 selection of CD45RO-negative cells yielded the naive CD8 cells, and terminally differentiated effector memory CD45RA+ cells were excluded. Those who donated, Caucasian adults without exception, all lived in Nashville, Tennessee. This entry comes from a study of shared clonotypes between healthy human individuals. Sequencing was performed with immunoSEQ multiplex PCR; in TCRdb, only in-frame clones are kept and a portion is missing. The profile shows around 600,000 clones, about 98% of them singletons. Findings of the study overall: Naive CD4 clonotype sharing across a few donors was 4% to 5%.

The germline V and J ends were trimmed by 1 base and 0 bases, with 7 bases remaining between them. CDR1 SGDLS and CDR2 YYNGEE come from the germline V gene. The CDR3 loop spans 15 amino acids. The source is a young man in good health. The gene calls are TRBV9 and TRBJ2-2; D gene ambiguous. The sequencing input was naive CD8+ T cells sorted from blood. The CDR3 spells CASSVLTANTGELFF. The CDR3, as DNA: TGTGCCAGCAGCGTACTGACCGCGAACACCGGGGAGCTGTTTTTT.